This TCR beta chain is from a study of cytomegalovirus exposure and HLA in healthy donors. A remark on this clone: Its antigen is unknown.

Study results and limitations: Earlier analysis yielded a pattern in which most TCR beta V segments were productive about 90% or about 30% of the time. Among TCR sequences, most were rare, though some public TCRs appeared in many donors.

Germline V gene data show CDR1 as SNHLY and CDR2 as FYNNEI. This CDR3 contains 15 residues. Trimming took 7 bases from V and 1 from J; bases not matched to a gene: 8. PCR primers comprised 60 Vbeta and 13 Jbeta primers. Profiled with immunoSEQ multiplex PCR; TCRdb holds only in-frame clones, not every one. The table includes fewer than 250,000 clones, more than 75% detected once. The sample taken for sequencing was PBMCs. This sequence joins TRBV2 and TRBJ2-7; 9 bases map to TRBD2. The source of this sequence is a man aged 35 to 55 in good health and CMV-seropositive. The CDR3 DNA reads TGTGCCAGCACTTGGGGACTAGCCGATTCCTACGAGCAGTACTTC. Protein sequence: CASTWGLADSYEQYF.